This TCR beta chain originates from a study of blood T cell repertoires in COVID-19. This CDR3 comprises 15 residues. V was clipped by 3 bases and J by 2 bases, with 11 bases between them. Per germline, CDR1 SGDLS and CDR2 YYNGEE. The data were produced by immunoSEQ multiplex PCR, yet TCRdb's version contains in-frame clones alone and is incomplete. The data show 120,000 to 150,000 clones, 80% to 90% seen once. The sample was peripheral blood. V gene TRBV9 combines with J gene TRBJ1-4, with TRBD1 as a possible D gene (5 bases). The TCR comes from a human donor with acute or convalescent COVID-19. The donor label of this sample is uncertain. The CDR3 protein is CASSAQGKTNEKLFF. The CDR3 DNA follows: TGTGCCAGCAGCGCTCAGGGAAAGACTAATGAAAAACTGTTTTTT.